In this sample, the clone carrying this TCR beta chain turned up once. Its target is not known. TCR beta cDNA libraries included unique molecular identifiers. A population of about 1 to 11 million T cells gave rise to 400,000 to 550,000 cDNA molecules. Via MiXCR, TCRdb re-called the PCR reads, giving one row per CDR3 protein. The table includes around 710,000 distinct CDR3 sequences, under 60% detected once. The CDR3 is made up of 16 amino acids. With V trimmed by 2 bases and J by 3 bases, 7 bases remained unmatched. The germline gives CDR1 LGHDT, CDR2 YNNKEL (reference sequence). The data belong to a study of post-analysis software for immune sequencing data. Broader study findings: Compared with controls, patients showed significantly lower normalized Chao1 diversity. TRBV5-6, TRBV5-1 and TRBV20-1 were among four to six TRBV segments more frequent in patients than controls.

Sequencing input: blood. V and J are TRBV3-1 and TRBJ2-1; 7 nucleotides match TRBD1. This clonotype was obtained from a girl between 5 and 17 years old with multiple sclerosis. The CDR3 nucleotides are TGTGCCAGCAGCCAAAACAGGGGCCCGATCTACAATGAGCAGTTCTTC. Its protein product is CASSQNRGPIYNEQFF.